These 25 T cell receptor beta chains were all obtained from the same sample, sequenced in a study of T cells expressing NK-cell markers. TCRdb processed the 5' RACE reads again and assigns one entry to each CDR3 protein, with no DNA. Here the sample table reports about 460,000 distinct CDR3 sequences. Sequencing was carried out using blood T cells: a sorted CD56 or NKG2C T cell subset, CD4+ or CD8+ T cells, or bulk PBMC T cells (not recorded which). The receptors derive from a woman aged 45-59 years in good health.

The chain is built from TRBV10-1 and TRBJ1-6; TCRdb calls TRBD1, which cannot be checked without DNA. CDR3 size: 13 residues. Germline lookup yields CDR1 WNHNN and CDR2 SYGVQD (reference sequence). CDR3 residues: CASRDTGNSPLHF.

The gene calls are TRBV29-1 and TRBJ2-5; TCRdb's D call of TRBD2 is untestable without DNA. The CDR3 is 13 residues long. From germline, CDR1 is SQVTM and CDR2 ANQGSEA. This CDR3 is CSVRGRLQETQYF. Full variable domain (missing parts from reference TRBV29-1 and TRBJ2-5): SAVISQKPSRDICQRGTSLTIQCQVDSQVTMMFWYRQQPGQSLTLIATANQGSEATYESGFVIDKFPISRPNLTFSTLTVSNMSPEDSSIYLCSVRGRLQETQYFGPGTRLLVL.

The chain combines TRBV12-3 or TRBV12-4 with TRBJ2-6. This CDR3 is 14 amino acids long. The CDR3 reads CASSWHRGHRVLTF.

The chain combines TRBV6-5 with TRBJ2-1; TCRdb's D gene call, TRBD2, goes unchecked for lack of DNA. Germline values: CDR1 MNHEY, CDR2 SVGAGI. CDR3 length equals 15 residues. CDR3 region: CASTTKGLAGGEQFF.

V usage is TRBV29-1 and J usage is TRBJ2-7; TCRdb's D call of TRBD1 is untestable without DNA. This CDR3 is built from 13 residues. In germline, CDR1 is SQVTM, CDR2 ANQGSEA. The CDR3 here is CSAGRGRLYEQYF.

The rearrangement uses TRBV20-1 and TRBJ2-1; absent DNA, TCRdb's TRBD1 call cannot be checked. This CDR3 contains 17 residues. Germline V gene lookup returns CDR1 DFQATT and CDR2 SNEGSKA (reference sequence). The chain's CDR3 is CSAHQTLGTGPYNEQFF.

The chain combines TRBV5-1 with TRBJ2-2; TCRdb lists TRBD2, though no DNA is available to test this call. Germline V gene sequence: CDR1 SGHRS, CDR2 YFSETQ. The CDR3 is 16 amino acids. The CDR3: CASSGGIGRDTGELFF.

This chain links TRBV20-1 with TRBJ2-1. The CDR3 extends over 14 amino acids. In germline, CDR1 is DFQATT, CDR2 SNEGSKA (reference sequence). The chain's CDR3 is CSARGQEHYNEQFF.

This chain joins TRBV11-2 and TRBJ2-1; with no DNA, the TCRdb D assignment of TRBD2 cannot be verified. The CDR3 is made up of 15 amino acids. CDR1 and CDR2 from the germline V gene are SGHAT and FQNNGV. CDR3 sequence: CASSLGVAGYNEQFF.

V and J are TRBV29-1 and TRBJ1-1; TCRdb indicates TRBD1, and absent DNA this call remains unverified. The germline gives CDR1 SQVTM, CDR2 ANQGSEA. The CDR3 totals 14 residues. The CDR3 sequence is CSVRGGLGDTEAFF. The full variable domain, its missing parts supplied by reference TRBV29-1 and TRBJ1-1, is SAVISQKPSRDICQRGTSLTIQCQVDSQVTMMFWYRQQPGQSLTLIATANQGSEATYESGFVIDKFPISRPNLTFSTLTVSNMSPEDSSIYLCSVRGGLGDTEAFFGQGTRLTVV.

The rearrangement links TRBV12-3 or TRBV12-4 to TRBJ2-5; TCRdb's D call, TRBD1, is unchecked because there is no DNA. The CDR3 is 15 residues long. Here the CDR3 reads CASSPDRGLQETQYF.

The gene calls are TRBV5-1 and TRBJ1-1; TCRdb indicates TRBD1, and absent DNA this call remains unverified. Germline assignment: CDR1 SGHRS and CDR2 YFSETQ. The CDR3 is 16 residues long. The CDR3 sequence: CASSITGGFRNTEAFF.

The genes are TRBV20-1 and TRBJ1-3. There are 16 residues in the CDR3. The germline V gene has CDR1 DFQATT and CDR2 SNEGSKA (reference sequence). The CDR3 is CSARDPEQTLRNTIYF.

V is TRBV29-1 and J is TRBJ2-4; the TRBD1 assignment by TCRdb is unverifiable without DNA. Germline CDR1 SQVTM, CDR2 ANQGSEA. CDR3 length: 15 residues. The CDR3 sequence: CSVSTGPLAKNIQYF.

The V gene is TRBV15, the J gene TRBJ2-5; absent DNA, TCRdb's TRBD2 call cannot be checked. CDR3 length equals 15 residues. Looked up from germline, CDR1 is LNHNV and CDR2 is YYDKDF (reference sequence). The CDR3 protein is CATSSELSGKETQYF.

The CDR3 is CASSSDPRAARTDTQYF. The chain has TRBV5-4 and TRBJ2-3; TCRdb gives TRBD1 as the D gene, but with no DNA this cannot be confirmed. The germline CDR1 and CDR2 sequences are SGHNT and YYREEE (reference sequence). There are 17 residues in the CDR3.

V and J are TRBV9 and TRBJ1-5; the D gene TCRdb calls, TRBD1, cannot be checked with no DNA. The CDR3 is 14 residues long. Germline values: CDR1 SGDLS, CDR2 YYNGEE. The CDR3 region is CASSVGRGDQPQHF.

The V gene is TRBV28, the J gene TRBJ2-2; TCRdb selects TRBD2, and the lack of DNA leaves this call unchecked. The CDR3 is 15 residues long. Germline V gene lookup returns CDR1 MDHEN and CDR2 SYDVKM. CDR3 region: CASSPSGSQAGELFF.

The chain carries TRBV5-1 and TRBJ2-3; TCRdb gives TRBD2 as the D gene, but with no DNA this cannot be confirmed. The CDR3 length is 18 residues. The germline V gene has CDR1 SGHRS and CDR2 YFSETQ. CDR3 sequence: CASSPGLAGGPLTDTQYF.

This sequence joins TRBV12-3 or TRBV12-4 and TRBJ1-3. This CDR3 has 15 amino acids. This chain's CDR3 is CASSQSVNSGNTIYF.

The chain employs TRBV28 and TRBJ2-5; without DNA, the TCRdb call of TRBD1 cannot be checked. The CDR3 has 14 residues. Germline-derived CDR1 and CDR2 are MDHEN and SYDVKM. Here the CDR3 reads CASSLTGGGETQYF.

J is TRBJ2-5 and V is TRBV7-7; TCRdb reports TRBD1, a call that lacks DNA to check it against. Germline V lookup: CDR1 SSHAT, CDR2 FNYEAQ (reference sequence). The CDR3 extends over 15 amino acids. This CDR3 reads CASSLYGGDQETQYF.

V and J are TRBV6-5 and TRBJ2-1; TCRdb lists TRBD2, though no DNA is available to test this call. This CDR3 has 17 residues. Germline V CDR1 and CDR2: MNHEY, SVGAGI. Here the CDR3 reads CASSLRTSGNKNNEQFF.

The rearrangement links TRBV7-8 to TRBJ2-7. This CDR3 region has 11 residues. Germline CDR1 and CDR2: SGHVS and FQNEAQ. CDR3 region: CASTGTYEQYF.

This rearrangement joins TRBV19 to TRBJ2-5; the D call of TRBD1 rests on TCRdb alone, since no DNA is present to check it. This CDR3 contains 15 residues. In germline, CDR1 is LNHDA, CDR2 SQIVND (reference sequence). The CDR3 protein is CASSLAVGGGETQYF. The full variable domain, with the rest looked up from reference TRBV19 and TRBJ2-5, is DGGITQSPKYLFRKEGQNVTLSCEQNLNHDAMYWYRQDPGQGLRLIYYSQIVNDFQKGDIAEGYSVSREKKESFPLTVTSAQKNPTAFYLCASSLAVGGGETQYFGPGTRLLVL.